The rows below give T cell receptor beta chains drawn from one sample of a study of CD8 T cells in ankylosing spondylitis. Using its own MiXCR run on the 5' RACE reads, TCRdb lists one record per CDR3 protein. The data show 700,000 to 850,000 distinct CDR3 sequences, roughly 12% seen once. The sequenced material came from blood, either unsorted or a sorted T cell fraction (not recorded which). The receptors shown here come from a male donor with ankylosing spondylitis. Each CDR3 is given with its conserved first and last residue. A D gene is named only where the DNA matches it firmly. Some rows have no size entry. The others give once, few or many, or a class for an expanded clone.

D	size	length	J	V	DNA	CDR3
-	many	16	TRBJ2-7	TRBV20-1	TGCAGTGCTAGAGGGCCCCCACGTTCTTCTAGCTACGAGCAGTACTTC	CSARGPPRSSSYEQYF
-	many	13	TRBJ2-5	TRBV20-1	TGCAGTGTTACACTTCCGGGAAGGGAGACCCAGTACTTC	CSVTLPGRETQYF
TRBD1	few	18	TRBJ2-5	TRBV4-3	TGCGCCAGCAGCCACCAGGAGGGACAGGGGAGTCTATTAGAGACCCAGTACTTC	CASSHQEGQGSLLETQYF
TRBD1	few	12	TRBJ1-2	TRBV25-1	TGTGCCAGCAAACAGGGGAGGTATGGCTACACCTTC	CASKQGRYGYTF
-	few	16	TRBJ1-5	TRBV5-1	TGCGCCAGCAGCTTGGGGGACTCCCTTAGCAATCAGCCCCAGCATTTT	CASSLGDSLSNQPQHF
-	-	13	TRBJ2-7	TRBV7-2	TGTGCCAGCAGCTCCAGACAGTATAACGAGCAGTACTTC	CASSSRQYNEQYF
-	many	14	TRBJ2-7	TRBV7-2	TGTGCCAGCAGCCCGCGCCTTAGCTCCTACGAGCAGTACTTC	CASSPRLSSYEQYF
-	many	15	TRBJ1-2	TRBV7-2	TGTGCCAGCAGCTTAGCACCCAGGGGAAGATATGGCTACACCTTC	CASSLAPRGRYGYTF
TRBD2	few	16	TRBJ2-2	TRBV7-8	TGTGCCAGCAGCTTTCGGCGGGAGAGACCCACCGGGGAGCTGTTTTTT	CASSFRRERPTGELFF
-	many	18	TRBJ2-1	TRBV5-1	TGCGCCAGCAGCACGGACGTGGCCGGGGCCTACTCCTACAATGAGCAGTTCTTC	CASSTDVAGAYSYNEQFF
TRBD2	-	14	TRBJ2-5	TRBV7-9	TGTGCCAGCAACCCTAGCGGGGGCCAAGAGACCCAGTACTTC	CASNPSGGQETQYF
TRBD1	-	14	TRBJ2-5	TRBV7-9	TGTGCCAGCAGGCGGACAGGGAATGAAGAGACCCAGTACTTC	CASRRTGNEETQYF
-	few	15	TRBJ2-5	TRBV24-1	TGTGCCACCTCGAAGAGGGGAGAAGGGGAAGAGACCCAGTACTTC	CATSKRGEGEETQYF
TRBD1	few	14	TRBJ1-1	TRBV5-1	TGCGCCAGCAGCTTTAATAAGGGGGCCACTGAAGCTTTCTTT	CASSFNKGATEAFF
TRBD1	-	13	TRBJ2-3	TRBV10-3	TGTGCCGTAAAAGGACAGGGGGCATCTACGCAGTATTTT	CAVKGQGASTQYF
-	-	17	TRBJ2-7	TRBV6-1	TGTGCCAGCAGCCCTACGGTGGTGGCAGGCAGCTCCTACGAGCAGTACTTC	CASSPTVVAGSSYEQYF
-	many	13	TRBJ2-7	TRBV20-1	TGCAGTGCTTCGTTACTAAGCTCCTACGAGCAGTACTTC	CSASLLSSYEQYF
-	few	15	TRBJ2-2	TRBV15	TGTGCCACGCGGTTGGGGCGGGGGAACACCGGGGAGCTGTTTTTT	CATRLGRGNTGELFF
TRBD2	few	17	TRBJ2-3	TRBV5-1	TGCGCCAGCCGGGCAGCGGGACCCTTACTCAACACAGATACGCAGTATTTT	CASRAAGPLLNTDTQYF
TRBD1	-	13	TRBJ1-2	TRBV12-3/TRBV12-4	TGTGCCAGCAGTTCTAGGACAGGGCTCGGCTACACCTTC	CASSSRTGLGYTF
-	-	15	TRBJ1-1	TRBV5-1	TGCGCCAGCAGCTCGGCTGCGGGTTCGGACACTGAAGCTTTCTTT	CASSSAAGSDTEAFF
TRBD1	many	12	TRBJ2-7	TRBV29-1	TGCAGCGTCGCCTGGGACAGGAGCGAGCAGTACTTC	CSVAWDRSEQYF
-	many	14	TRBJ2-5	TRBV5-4	TGCGCCAGCAGCTTGGTGGGGGGCCAAGAGACCCAGTACTTC	CASSLVGGQETQYF
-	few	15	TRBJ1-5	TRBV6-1	TGTGCCAGCAGGCCGCAAACAGGTCCCGGCCAGCCCCAGCATTTT	CASRPQTGPGQPQHF
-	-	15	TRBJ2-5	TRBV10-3	TGTGCCATCAGGGGCGCGGCTGCCGGAGAAGAGACCCAGTACTTC	CAIRGAAAGEETQYF
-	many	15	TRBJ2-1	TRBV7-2	TGTGCCAGCAGCTTTGGCCCAAGCTCCTACAATGAGCAGTTCTTC	CASSFGPSSYNEQFF
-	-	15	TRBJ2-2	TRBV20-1	TGCAGTGCTAGAGTGATAGGGGACCGAACCGGGGAGCTGTTTTTT	CSARVIGDRTGELFF
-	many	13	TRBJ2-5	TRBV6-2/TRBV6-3	TGTGCCAGCAGCCGCCTCGCAGGAGAGACCCAGTACTTC	CASSRLAGETQYF
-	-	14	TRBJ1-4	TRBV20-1	TGCAGTGCTAGAGAGTCCGGGACGGGTGAAAAACTGTTTTTT	CSARESGTGEKLFF
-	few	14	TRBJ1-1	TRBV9	TGTGCCAGCAGCGTAGATCAGGGGAACACTGAAGCTTTCTTT	CASSVDQGNTEAFF
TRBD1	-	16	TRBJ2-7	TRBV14	TGTGCCAGCAGCCAAGCCGGGACAGGGATTTACTACGAGCAGTACTTC	CASSQAGTGIYYEQYF
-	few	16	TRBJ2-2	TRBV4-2	TGTGCCAGCAGCCATGGAGGAGGCCGGAACACCGGGGAGCTGTTTTTT	CASSHGGGRNTGELFF
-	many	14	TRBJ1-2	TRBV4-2	TGTGCCAGCAGCCAAGGGAAGGAAACAGGCGGCTACACCTTC	CASSQGKETGGYTF
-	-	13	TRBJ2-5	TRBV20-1	TGCAGTGCAACCGACAGAGCCGAAGAGACCCAGTACTTC	CSATDRAEETQYF
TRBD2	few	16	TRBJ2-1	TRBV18	TGTGCCAGCTCCCTGTACAGCGGGAGGGCCGGGAATGAGCAGTTCTTC	CASSLYSGRAGNEQFF
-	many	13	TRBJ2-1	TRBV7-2	TGTGCCAGCAGCCCAAGACAGTTCGATGAGCAGTTCTTC	CASSPRQFDEQFF
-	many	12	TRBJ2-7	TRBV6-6	TGTGCCAGCAGTTTCGGCAGCCGCGAGCAGTACTTC	CASSFGSREQYF
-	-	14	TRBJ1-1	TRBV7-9	TGTGCCAGCAGCTTAGTAGGGTTAGTCACTGAAGCTTTCTTT	CASSLVGLVTEAFF
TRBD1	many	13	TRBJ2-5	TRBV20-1	TGCAGTGTCAACAGGGGACCCCTCGGGACCCAGTACTTC	CSVNRGPLGTQYF
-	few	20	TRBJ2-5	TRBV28	TGTGCCAGCAGTTCGATCCAGGATCTATTAGGGGTCTACGGAAGGATGGGCCAGTACTTC	CASSSIQDLLGVYGRMGQYF
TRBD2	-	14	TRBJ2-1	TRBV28	TGTGCCAGCAGTTTGGTCACGGGAGGGAATGAGCAGTTCTTC	CASSLVTGGNEQFF
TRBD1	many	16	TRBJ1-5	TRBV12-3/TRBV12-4	TGTGCCAGTACGGGACAGGGAGTCGGAAGCAATCAGCCCCAGCATTTT	CASTGQGVGSNQPQHF
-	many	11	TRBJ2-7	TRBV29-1	TGCAGCGTCGGCGGTCTGGGGTTTGAGTACTTC	CSVGGLGFEYF
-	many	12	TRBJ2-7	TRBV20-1	TGCAGTGCCAACAGGGACTCCTACGAGCAGTACTTC	CSANRDSYEQYF
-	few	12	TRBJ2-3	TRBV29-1	TGCAGCGTTGAAGGCGGTGTGGATACGCAGTATTTT	CSVEGGVDTQYF
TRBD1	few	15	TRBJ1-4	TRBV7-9	TGTGCCAGCAGTCTTAGGGACAGTTCAAATGAAAAACTGTTTTTT	CASSLRDSSNEKLFF
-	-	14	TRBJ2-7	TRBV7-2	TGTGCCAGCAGCTTAGCGCAGGGCTGGTACGAGCAGTACTTC	CASSLAQGWYEQYF
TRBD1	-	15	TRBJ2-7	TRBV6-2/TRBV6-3	TGTGCCAGCACCCGACCCGGGACAGGGGTGAACGAGCAGTACTTC	CASTRPGTGVNEQYF
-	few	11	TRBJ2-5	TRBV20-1	TGCAGTGCTACCCCCCAAGAGACCCAGTACTTC	CSATPQETQYF
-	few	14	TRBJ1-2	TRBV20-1	TGCAGTGCAAGGGGAAATGGAGGCCGCTATGGCTACACCTTC	CSARGNGGRYGYTF
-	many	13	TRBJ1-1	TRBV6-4	TGTGCCAGCAGTGATCGGAGGGGAGCTGAAGCTTTCTTT	CASSDRRGAEAFF
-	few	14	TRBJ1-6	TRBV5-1	TGCGCCAGCGGATCCGGGGGCTATAATTCACCCCTCCACTTT	CASGSGGYNSPLHF
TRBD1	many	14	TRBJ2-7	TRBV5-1	TGCGCCAGCAGCTGGGACAGGCGAACCTACGAGCAGTACTTC	CASSWDRRTYEQYF